The 21 T cell receptor beta chains below were found in one sample sequenced in a study of CD8+ T cells in alopecia areata (dated by TCRdb to the late 2010s). The library was produced with the immunoSEQ multiplex PCR assay. To provide template for TCR sequencing, every sample had RNA extracted and reverse transcribed into cDNA. In TCRdb, the immuneACCESS table is reduced to in-frame sequences with V and J assigned. These tables do not hold every clone; where another copy was compared, an unresolved V gene accounts for under half, and the others remain unexplained. In all, the sample holds 98,000 or so clones, and roughly 59% of those were seen once. The top ten constitute 20% to 25% of the sample. The sample taken for sequencing was CD8+ T cells sorted from blood. These receptors were collected from a human donor in good health.

The rearrangement joins TRBV5-4 to TRBJ1-1; D is possibly TRBD1 (6 bases). V was pared by 4 bases and J by 1 base, with 11 bases between. This CDR3 comprises 14 residues. The V gene's germline CDR1 is SGHNT and CDR2 YYREEE (reference sequence). CDR3 protein: CASSVDSRNTEAFF. CDR3 DNA: TGTGCCAGCAGCGTGGACAGCAGGAACACTGAAGCTTTCTTT.

The chain links TRBV6-5 to TRBJ2-3; D is possibly TRBD2 (5 bases). Germline CDR1 reads MNHEY; CDR2 reads SVGAGI. Trimming cost V 6 bases and J 6 bases, with 10 bases left between them. This CDR3 has 12 amino acids. The CDR3 DNA is TGTGCCAGCAGACACTCGGGGGATACGCAGTATTTT. Residues: CASRHSGDTQYF.

V usage is TRBV13 and J usage is TRBJ1-2, with D unclear. Germline V gives CDR1 PRHDT, CDR2 FYEKMQ (reference sequence). Trimming stripped 3 bases from V and 2 bases from J, with 7 bases between. The CDR3 has 13 residues. CDR3 amino acids: CASSFVGNYGYTF. Written as DNA, the CDR3 is TGTGCCAGCAGCTTCGTTGGGAACTATGGCTACACCTTC.

V is TRBV5-8 and J is TRBJ2-6, with 8 bases aligning to TRBD1. Trimming took 3 bases from V and 2 from J; bases not matched to a gene: 4. This CDR3 has 16 amino acids. Germline CDR1 reads SGHTS; CDR2 reads YDEGEE. The CDR3 nucleotides read TGTGCCAGCAGCTCGCCCAGGGGGCCTGGGGCCAACGTCCTGACTTTC. Its protein is CASSSPRGPGANVLTF. The whole variable domain, remainder taken from reference TRBV5-8 and TRBJ2-6, is EAGVTQSPTHLIKTRGQQATLRCSPISGHTSVYWYQQALGLGLQFLLWYDEGEERNRGNFPPRFSGRQFPNYSSELNVNALELEDSALYLCASSSPRGPGANVLTFGAGSRLTVL.

The genes are TRBV30 and TRBJ1-2, with D tentatively TRBD1 (5 bases). Between the trimmed V and J ends, which lost 0 bases and 1 base, there was a span of 9 bases. Germline V gene lookup returns CDR1 GTSNPN and CDR2 SVGIG (reference sequence). The CDR3 is made up of 14 amino acids. DNA for the CDR3: TGTGCCTGGAGTGTACTGGGACGTAACTATGGCTACACCTTC. This sequence encodes CAWSVLGRNYGYTF.

The chain is built from TRBV29-1 and TRBJ2-2; tentatively, D is TRBD1 (5 bases). Looked up from germline, CDR1 is SQVTM and CDR2 is ANQGSEA. This CDR3 comprises 12 residues. The V gene lost 4 bases and the J gene lost 4 bases, with 7 bases spanning the gap. This chain's CDR3 is CSVVRGTGELFF. The CDR3, as DNA: TGCAGCGTTGTTAGGGGCACCGGGGAGCTGTTTTTT.

The rearrangement joins TRBV5-6 to TRBJ2-1, with a possible D match to TRBD2 (6 bases). Germline V gene sequence: CDR1 SGHDT, CDR2 YYEEEE. The CDR3 is 17 amino acids. V was clipped by 4 bases and J by 7 bases, with 24 bases between them. In nucleotides, the CDR3 is TGTGCCAGCAGCCAACGGTCCGATTTTGGGAGGCGGAATGAGCAGTTCTTC. Translating it yields CASSQRSDFGRRNEQFF. Filled out from reference TRBV5-6 and TRBJ2-1, the complete variable domain reads DAGVTQSPTHLIKTRGQQVTLRCSPKSGHDTVSWYQQALGQGPQFIFQYYEEEERQRGNFPDRFSGHQFPNYSSELNVNALLLGDSALYLCASSQRSDFGRRNEQFFGPGTRLTVL.

The chain links TRBV25-1 to TRBJ2-5; no reliable D call. The DNA end lines up better with TRBJ2-7; the J call may be wrong. This CDR3 is built from 13 residues. CDR1 is MGHDK, CDR2 SYGVNS, per germline. In nucleotides, the CDR3 is TGTGCCACCACGGCGGTCACCTCCTACGAGCAGTACTTC. Residues: CATTAVTSYEQYF.

V gene TRBV30 combines with J gene TRBJ1-2; perhaps TRBD1 as D (5 bases). The CDR3 length is 15 residues. CDR1 and CDR2 (germline): GTSNPN, SVGIG (reference sequence). V shed 0 bases and J shed 1 base, with 12 bases lying between them. Here the CDR3 DNA reads TGTGCCTGGAGTGTACCCCGTGACAGTAACTATGGCTACACCTTC. Protein: CAWSVPRDSNYGYTF.

J is TRBJ1-6 and V is TRBV6-6; D gene ambiguous. The length of the CDR3 is 13 residues. Germline CDR1 reads MNHNY; CDR2 reads SVGAGI (reference sequence). The V gene lost 6 bases and the J gene lost 10 bases, with 13 bases spanning the gap. This CDR3 reads CASRKWWRSPLHF. The CDR3, as DNA: TGTGCCAGCAGAAAATGGTGGAGGTCACCCCTCCACTTT.

Turning to this clone: An end of the junction differs from the germline gene, which may be a read error. As DNA, the CDR3 is TGTGCCTGGGGTGTAGGGACATTGGTCAACGAGCAGTACTTC. Translation: CAWGVGTLVNEQYF. The gene calls are TRBV30 and TRBJ2-7; TRBD1 is a possible D gene (6 bases). Germline V gene sequence: CDR1 GTSNPN, CDR2 SVGIG (reference sequence). The CDR3 covers 14 residues.

This sequence joins TRBV7-2 and TRBJ1-3, with TRBD1 as a possible D gene (5 bases). Trimming removed 5 bases at V and 1 base at J, with 12 bases between. Germline V gene lookup returns CDR1 SGHTA and CDR2 FQGNSA. The CDR3 consists of 15 residues. CDR3 sequence: CASSLGGGSGNTIYF. The CDR3 nucleotides read TGTGCCAGCAGCCTGGGCGGGGGTTCTGGAAACACCATATATTTT.

This sequence joins TRBV9 and TRBJ2-1; TRBD2 aligns across 9 bases. Losses at the gene ends were 3 bases for V and 9 bases for J; bases not matched to a gene: 13. CDR1 is SGDLS, CDR2 YYNGEE, per germline. The CDR3 is 16 amino acids. DNA of the CDR3: TGTGCCAGCAGCGGCTTTGCGGGACTAGCAGCCCCTGAGCAGTTCTTC. This encodes CASSGFAGLAAPEQFF. Filled out from reference TRBV9 and TRBJ2-1, the complete variable domain reads DSGVTQTPKHLITATGQRVTLRCSPRSGDLSVYWYQQSLDQGLQFLIQYYNGEERAKGNILERFSAQQFPDLHSELNLSSLELGDSALYFCASSGFAGLAAPEQFFGPGTRLTVL.

This clone came up once. The chain employs TRBV9 and TRBJ1-2; 8 bases fit TRBD1. The CDR3 is 15 residues long. Trimming at V came to 1 base and at J to 3 bases, leaving 5 bases not matched to a gene. Germline V gene sequence: CDR1 SGDLS, CDR2 YYNGEE. CDR3 protein: CASSVNRGRDYGYTF. The DNA of the CDR3 is TGTGCCAGCAGCGTAAACAGGGGGAGGGACTATGGCTACACCTTC. Full variable domain (missing parts from reference TRBV9 and TRBJ1-2): DSGVTQTPKHLITATGQRVTLRCSPRSGDLSVYWYQQSLDQGLQFLIQYYNGEERAKGNILERFSAQQFPDLHSELNLSSLELGDSALYFCASSVNRGRDYGYTFGSGTRLTVV.

This clone was found a few times. The V gene is TRBV25-1, the J gene TRBJ2-7; D is unresolved. Germline CDR1 and CDR2: MGHDK and SYGVNS. Trimming removed 3 bases at V and 3 bases at J, with 9 bases between. CDR3 length equals 13 residues. CDR3 DNA sequence: TGTGCCAGCAGTGATGCGGACGTCTACGAGCAGTACTTC. This encodes CASSDADVYEQYF.

This clone was seen a handful of times. The chain is built from TRBV5-6 and TRBJ1-4; D not certain. The CDR3 extends over 17 amino acids. Per the germline V gene, CDR1 is SGHDT and CDR2 is YYEEEE. The V end lost 4 bases, the J end lost 3 bases, and 19 bases lay between the germline ends. The CDR3 nucleotides are TGTGCCAGCAGCACCCGGGTCGATCCTCGGGCTAATGAAAAACTGTTTTTT. Translation: CASSTRVDPRANEKLFF.

This clone was seen only a few times. The chain couples TRBV28 to TRBJ1-2, with D uncertain. The CDR3 has 13 amino acids. V shed 5 bases and J shed 8 bases, with 15 bases lying between them. The germline V gene encodes CDR1 MDHEN and CDR2 SYDVKM. CDR3 loop: CASSPIAGGGYTF. The DNA for the CDR3 is TGTGCCAGCAGTCCGATTGCGGGCGGCGGCTACACCTTC.

The rearrangement links TRBV30 to TRBJ2-7; no firm D call. This CDR3 comprises 12 residues. Germline loops: CDR1 GTSNPN, CDR2 SVGIG (reference sequence). V was clipped by 3 bases and J by 3 bases, with 9 bases between them. The CDR3 region has the DNA TGTGCCTGGAGCGCCCACTACTACGAGCAGTACTTC. Translating gives CAWSAHYYEQYF.

This clone was detected only a few times. The chain is built from TRBV29-1 and TRBJ2-3; 10 bases line up with TRBD1. CDR3 length: 15 residues. V lost 5 bases and J lost 5; bases outside the gene matches: 10. Germline CDR1 SQVTM, CDR2 ANQGSEA. DNA of the CDR3: TGCAGCGTTCCCCGGGACAGGGGCCCGGAAGATACGCAGTATTTT. Amino acid sequence: CSVPRDRGPEDTQYF.

In this sample, this clone turned up many times. V and J are TRBV6-6 and TRBJ1-5; D is undetermined. The CDR3 has 15 amino acids. Looked up from germline, CDR1 is MNHNY and CDR2 is SVGAGI (reference sequence). The V and J ends lost 4 bases and 3 bases respectively, with 13 bases between them. Written as DNA, the CDR3 is TGTGCCAGCAGTTTATTGGGAGCCATCAATCAGCCCCAGCATTTT. It encodes CASSLLGAINQPQHF.

The V gene is TRBV5-1, the J gene TRBJ2-1; possible D gene TRBD1, 7 bases. The germline CDR1 and CDR2 sequences are SGHRS and YFSETQ. V lost 0 bases, J lost 6 bases, and 16 bases lay in between. This CDR3 has 16 amino acids. The chain's CDR3 is CASSLAQGGGFNEQFF. CDR3 DNA sequence: TGCGCCAGCAGCTTGGCCCAGGGGGGCGGTTTCAATGAGCAGTTCTTC.